The 29 T cell receptor beta chains presented below share a single source sample, sequenced in a study of breast tumors, draining lymph nodes, adjacent tissues. Samples came from axillary lymph nodes draining the breast cancer. TCRdb re-analysed the multiplex PCR reads in MiXCR, keeping a single row per CDR3 protein. The sample records some 250,000 distinct CDR3 sequences, 30% to 35% being singletons. The sequencing input was axillary lymph node tissue. These receptors were taken from a female donor with breast cancer. Some clones in this sample may be carry-over from other donors' samples.

The V call is TRBV7-2, the J call TRBJ1-5; D remains unclear. This CDR3 comprises 16 residues. The V end was cut by 5 bases, the J end by 3 bases, with 17 bases between. Germline loops: CDR1 SGHTA, CDR2 FQGNSA. The DNA for the CDR3 is TGTGCCAGCAGCGCCCGGGCGGGCGCGGTCAATCAGCCCCAGCATTTT. Translation: CASSARAGAVNQPQHF.

Details on this clonotype: This could be a read error, since a much larger clone is one nucleotide away. The genes are TRBV2 and TRBJ2-3; no firm D call. The J call may be mistaken, given a closer DNA end match to TRBJ1-5. There are 12 residues in the CDR3. CDR1 is SNHLY and CDR2 is FYNNEI in the germline V gene. The DNA of the CDR3 is TGTGCCAGCAGTGTTAGCACAGATACGCAGCATTTT. Translation gives CASSVSTDTQHF.

There are many counts of this clonotype. This chain uses TRBV19 with TRBJ1-5, with 7 bases aligning to TRBD1. J lost 4 bases, V lost 2 bases, and 8 bases had no gene match. The CDR3 has 16 amino acids. CDR1 and CDR2 from the germline V gene are LNHDA and SQIVND (reference sequence). CDR3 nucleotides: TGTGCCAGTAGTATATGGGCACAGGGGAGGAATCAGCCCCAGCATTTT. This gives the protein CASSIWAQGRNQPQHF.

As regards this clonotype: It is unclear where the CDR3 begins or ends on the DNA, so no DNA is shown, and the CDR3 is as TCRdb lists it. This chain links TRBV7-2 with TRBJ1-2; TRBD1, the table's D call, lacks a check against the DNA. CDR1 and CDR2 from the germline V gene are SGHTA and FQGNSA. The CDR3 numbers 19 amino acids, ends counted. This CDR3 reads CASSFYICSAAGTGGGYTF.

Only a few counts were recorded for this clonotype. The chain combines TRBV9 with TRBJ1-1; the D gene is possibly TRBD1 (6 bases). With 3 bases removed from V and 0 bases from J, the gap between germline ends came to 12 bases. CDR3 length equals 15 residues. The germline V gene encodes CDR1 SGDLS and CDR2 YYNGEE. CDR3 region: CASSEEGHLNTEAFF. For the CDR3, the DNA is TGTGCCAGCAGCGAGGAGGGACACCTGAACACTGAAGCTTTCTTT.

In its sample, this clonotype was seen many times. The CDR3 is CASGPSAPYEQYF. CDR3 sequence (DNA): TGTGCTAGTGGTCCCAGCGCCCCCTACGAGCAGTACTTC. The rearrangement uses TRBV12-5 and TRBJ2-7; D uncertain. The CDR3 has 13 residues. The germline V gene encodes CDR1 LGHNT and CDR2 FRNRAP. V lost 5 bases to trimming and J lost 2 bases, with 10 bases between them.

This rearrangement joins TRBV20-1 to TRBJ2-3; 11 positions match TRBD2. J lost 2 bases, V lost 5 bases, and 9 bases had no gene match. Germline lookup yields CDR1 DFQATT and CDR2 SNEGSKA (reference sequence). This CDR3 region has 16 residues. The CDR3 nucleotides read TGCAGTGCTCTAGCCCCTAGCGGGGGGTACACAGATACGCAGTATTTT. Encoded protein: CSALAPSGGYTDTQYF.

This clonotype was seen a handful of times. A much larger clone is a single base away; this may be a read error. V is TRBV12-3 or TRBV12-4 and J is TRBJ2-6; the D is unclear. Trimming took 3 bases from V and 0 from J, leaving 6 bases between them. This CDR3 comprises 15 residues. The CDR3, as DNA: TGTGCCAGCAGTTTCGTCGGCTCTGGGGCCAACGTCCTGACTTTC. Protein product: CASSFVGSGANVLTF.

As regards this clonotype: A read error may explain this, as a much larger clone is one base away. The genes are TRBV6-5 and TRBJ1-2; D is possibly TRBD1 (6 bases). Germline lookup yields CDR1 MNHEY and CDR2 SVGAGI. The CDR3 contains 13 residues. The CDR3 loop reads CAGSGGGLGGYTF. CDR3 nucleotide sequence: TGTGCCGGCAGTGGTGGGGGGCTTGGTGGCTACACCTTC.

About this clonotype: A single base separates this from a much larger clone, so it may be a read error. The chain recombines TRBV7-9 with TRBJ2-1; tentative D call: TRBD2 (6 bases). The CDR3 spans 17 residues. CDR1 is SEHNR, CDR2 FQNEAQ, per germline (reference sequence). Between the trimmed V and J ends, which lost 4 bases and 4 bases, there was a span of 20 bases. Here the CDR3 DNA reads TGTGCCAGCAGCTACGGACTAACGGGTGACACTTACAATGAGCAGTTCTTC. Encoded protein: CASSYGLTGDTYNEQFF.

In this sample, this clonotype turned up many times. The CDR3 nucleotides read TGTGCCAGCAGAAGGACAGGAGCTGGAAACACCATATATTTT. It is translated as CASRRTGAGNTIYF. The chain is built from TRBV6-1 and TRBJ1-3; 7 bases map to TRBD1. Germline-derived CDR1 and CDR2 are MNHNS and SASEGT. Germline trimming cut 6 bases from V and 2 bases from J; bases unmatched to any gene: 4. This CDR3 region has 14 residues.

This clonotype was found once. Being one base from a much bigger clone, this may be a read error. The V and J genes are TRBV7-2 and TRBJ2-7, with no clear D. Trimming left V 3 bases short and J 3 bases short, with 6 bases between. The CDR3 is 12 amino acids. The germline V gene has CDR1 SGHTA and CDR2 FQGNSA. Here the CDR3 DNA reads TGTGCCAGCAGCTTGACAAACTACGAGCAGTACTTC. This codes for CASSLTNYEQYF. The full variable domain, rest sourced from reference TRBV7-2 and TRBJ2-7, is GAGVSQSPSNKVTEKGKDVELRCDPISGHTALYWYRQSLGQGLEFLIYFQGNSAPDKSGLPSDRFSAERTGGSVSTLTIQRTQQEDSAVYLCASSLTNYEQYFGPGTRLTVT.

This clonotype was seen ten or more times. V usage is TRBV4-3 and J usage is TRBJ1-2, with D hard to call. The CDR3 extends over 14 amino acids. CDR1 and CDR2 from the germline V gene are LGHNA and YSLEER. V was shortened by 0 bases and J by 6 bases, with 11 bases between the two germline ends. The CDR3 reads CASSQDRSGDGYTF. DNA of the CDR3: TGCGCCAGCAGCCAAGATCGGTCGGGAGATGGCTACACCTTC.

The V call is TRBV2, the J call TRBJ1-2; D is possibly TRBD1 (5 bases). This CDR3 region has 13 residues. V lost 4 bases and J lost 3, with 9 bases in between. Per germline, CDR1 SNHLY and CDR2 FYNNEI. The CDR3 sequence: CASSGDSYYGYTF. The CDR3 coding sequence is TGTGCCAGCAGTGGAGACAGCTACTATGGCTACACCTTC.

This clonotype was seen ten or more times. The rearrangement links TRBV6-5 to TRBJ2-2; D is ambiguous. Per the germline V gene, CDR1 is MNHEY and CDR2 is SVGAGI. The ends were cut back, 5 bases at V and 8 bases at J, with 6 bases in the middle. This CDR3 contains 11 residues. CDR3 sequence (DNA): TGTGCCAGCAGTCAGAGAGGGGAGCTGTTTTTT. Translated, it gives CASSQRGELFF.

This clonotype has ten or more counts. CDR3 protein: CASSVGGKPLHF. The CDR3 DNA is TGTGCCAGCAGCGTAGGGGGCAAACCCCTCCACTTT. The chain couples TRBV9 to TRBJ1-6, with a weak D call TRBD1 (5 bases). V gave up 0 bases and J gave up 12 bases, with 7 bases separating them. The germline V gene has CDR1 SGDLS and CDR2 YYNGEE. CDR3 length: 12 residues.

This clonotype was detected many times. J is TRBJ2-5 and V is TRBV5-6; a weak D match, TRBD2 (6 bases). Germline lookup yields CDR1 SGHDT and CDR2 YYEEEE. The CDR3 contains 17 residues. V was trimmed by 6 bases and J by 5 bases, leaving 26 bases between them. The CDR3 protein is CASTKGGGALGSETQYF. Written as DNA, the CDR3 is TGTGCCAGCACCAAGGGTGGAGGGGCCCTTGGTTCGGAGACCCAGTACTTC.

This clonotype has a count of ten or more. V usage is TRBV7-9 and J usage is TRBJ1-3; 9 nucleotides agree with TRBD1. Germline trimming cut 1 base from V and 4 bases from J; bases unmatched to any gene: 2. CDR1 is SEHNR and CDR2 is FQNEAQ in the germline V gene (reference sequence). This CDR3 is built from 15 residues. CDR3 DNA: TGTGCCAGCAGCTTAGGGACAGGGGCCGGAAACACCATATATTTT. As protein: CASSLGTGAGNTIYF.

As to this clonotype: A much more abundant neighbour one base away suggests this may be a read error. The CDR3 DNA sequence: TGCGCCAGCAGCTTACAGGGAGAGGGCACAGGTACGCAGTATTTT. It encodes CASSLQGEGTGTQYF. The chain recombines TRBV5-1 with TRBJ2-3, with TRBD1 as a possible D gene (6 bases). Per germline, CDR1 SGHRS and CDR2 YFSETQ. This CDR3 is built from 15 residues.

Many counts were recorded for this clonotype. This chain uses TRBV4-3 with TRBJ1-3; D is unresolved. CDR1 LGHNA and CDR2 YSLEER come from the germline V gene. The V end was cut by 2 bases, the J end by 0 bases, with 23 bases between. This CDR3 region has 20 residues. The CDR3 loop is CASSQRHLTPGSVSGNTIYF. CDR3 coding DNA: TGCGCCAGCAGCCAACGCCACCTTACCCCGGGCAGTGTCTCTGGAAACACCATATATTTT.

Worth noting for this clonotype: This could be a read error, since a much larger clone is one nucleotide away. The V call is TRBV29-1, the J call TRBJ2-1, with no clear D. V shed 6 bases and J shed 12 bases, with 12 bases lying between them. In germline, CDR1 is SQVTM, CDR2 ANQGSEA. The CDR3 covers 10 residues. CDR3 loop: CSVRVYGQFF. CDR3 sequence (DNA): TGCAGCGTCCGGGTGTATGGGCAGTTCTTC.

This clonotype was seen ten or more times. This chain links TRBV25-1 with TRBJ1-2; 8 nucleotides agree with TRBD1. V lost 1 base, J lost 12 bases, and 7 bases stayed unmatched. The germline V gene has CDR1 MGHDK and CDR2 SYGVNS. The CDR3 is 13 amino acids. The CDR3 DNA is TGTGCCAGCAGTGAATGGGGGGCAGGGGGCCACACCTTC. It encodes CASSEWGAGGHTF.

This clonotype was seen a few times. Its ends do not fully match the called genes, so a read error is possible. V usage is TRBV7-9 and J usage is TRBJ2-5, with no clear D. Germline V gene sequence: CDR1 SEHNR, CDR2 FQNEAQ (reference sequence). The CDR3 runs 13 residues. The CDR3 DNA reads as TGTGCCAGCACCTCTGGTGGTCAAGCGACCCAGTACTTC. Its protein is CASTSGGQATQYF.

This clonotype showed up many times. The gene calls are TRBV11-2 and TRBJ2-3; 10 bases agree with TRBD2. This CDR3 contains 16 residues. Germline V gene lookup returns CDR1 SGHAT and CDR2 FQNNGV. V was clipped by 1 base and J by 2 bases; unmatched bases: 3. CDR3: CASSLVSGGLTDTQYF. The CDR3 DNA is TGTGCCAGCAGCTTAGTTAGCGGGGGGCTCACAGATACGCAGTATTTT.

This clonotype was picked up a small number of times. A read error may explain this, as a much larger clone is one base away. V gene TRBV11-1 combines with J gene TRBJ2-5; either TRBD1 or TRBD2 may supply D (6 bases each). The germline CDR1 and CDR2 sequences are SGHAT and FQDESV (reference sequence). This CDR3 has 16 residues. The V end was cut by 5 bases, the J end by 5 bases, with 21 bases between. CDR3 bases: TGTGCCAGCAGCCCGTGGCGGACAGCGGGCTTCGAGACCCAGTACTTC. Protein: CASSPWRTAGFETQYF.

The chain joins TRBV13 to TRBJ2-3; no reliable D call. Per germline, CDR1 PRHDT and CDR2 FYEKMQ (reference sequence). CDR3 length: 14 residues. The V and J ends lost 4 bases and 0 bases respectively, with 8 bases between them. Here the CDR3 reads CASSSLYSTDTQYF. CDR3 in DNA: TGTGCCAGCAGCTCGTTATATAGCACAGATACGCAGTATTTT.

The rearrangement links TRBV15 to TRBJ1-2, with TRBD1 identical over 8 bases. CDR3 size: 16 residues. CDR1 LNHNV and CDR2 YYDKDF come from the germline V gene (reference sequence). The V segment lost 3 bases and the J segment 7 bases; nucleotides outside the gene matches: 13. CDR3: CATSSPMGQGAVGYTF. CDR3 DNA: TGTGCCACCAGCAGCCCGATGGGGCAGGGGGCGGTTGGCTACACCTTC.

This clonotype has more than one count but fewer than ten. A single base separates this from a much larger clone, so it may be a read error. This CDR3 is missing its conserved last phenylalanine or tryptophan, likely due to a read error. The chain has TRBV19 and TRBJ2-1; the D gene is possibly TRBD2 (7 bases). The CDR3 runs to 16 residues. Germline values: CDR1 LNHDA, CDR2 SQIVND (reference sequence). V lost 4 bases, J lost 8 bases, and 21 bases lay in between. CDR3 DNA: TGTGCCAGTAGTACAAACAGGGAGGGTATTTGGGATGAGCAGTTCTCC. Its translation: CASSTNREGIWDEQFS.

The rearrangement uses TRBV29-1 and TRBJ2-7, with D hard to call. Germline assignment: CDR1 SQVTM and CDR2 ANQGSEA. The CDR3 runs to 11 residues. Trimming removed 8 bases at V and 10 bases at J, with 18 bases between. The CDR3, as DNA: TGCAGCAGCCCAGAATTAGTTACACAGTACTTC. The encoded protein is CSSPELVTQYF.